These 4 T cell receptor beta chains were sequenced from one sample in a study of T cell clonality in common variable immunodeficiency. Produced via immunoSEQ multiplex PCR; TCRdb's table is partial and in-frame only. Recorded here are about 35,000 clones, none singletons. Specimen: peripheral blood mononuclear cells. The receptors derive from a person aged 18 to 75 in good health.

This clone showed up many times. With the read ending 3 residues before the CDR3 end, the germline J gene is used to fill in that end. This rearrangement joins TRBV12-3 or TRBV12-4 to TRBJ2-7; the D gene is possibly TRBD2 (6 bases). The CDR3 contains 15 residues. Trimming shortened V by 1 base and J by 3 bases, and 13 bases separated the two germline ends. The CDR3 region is CASSLGPGTFYEQYF. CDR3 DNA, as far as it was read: TGTGCCAGCAGTTTAGGGCCAGGGACTTTCTACGAG.

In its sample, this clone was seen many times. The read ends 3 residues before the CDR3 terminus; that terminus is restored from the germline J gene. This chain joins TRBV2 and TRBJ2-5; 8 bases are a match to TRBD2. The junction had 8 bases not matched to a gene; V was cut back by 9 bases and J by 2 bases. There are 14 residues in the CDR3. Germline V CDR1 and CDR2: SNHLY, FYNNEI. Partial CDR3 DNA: TGTGCCAGTCAAAGGGCGGGAGGTCAAGAGACC. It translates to CASQRAGGQET. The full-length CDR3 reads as CASQRAGGQETQYF.

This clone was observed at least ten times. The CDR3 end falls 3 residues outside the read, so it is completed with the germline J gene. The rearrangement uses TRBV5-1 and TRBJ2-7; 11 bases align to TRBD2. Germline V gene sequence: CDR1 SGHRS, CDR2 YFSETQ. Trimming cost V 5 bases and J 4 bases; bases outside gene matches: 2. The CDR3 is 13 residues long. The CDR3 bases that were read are TGCGCCAGCAGTCCTAGCGGGAGGTACGAG. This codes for CASSPSGRYE. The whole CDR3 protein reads CASSPSGRYEQYF.

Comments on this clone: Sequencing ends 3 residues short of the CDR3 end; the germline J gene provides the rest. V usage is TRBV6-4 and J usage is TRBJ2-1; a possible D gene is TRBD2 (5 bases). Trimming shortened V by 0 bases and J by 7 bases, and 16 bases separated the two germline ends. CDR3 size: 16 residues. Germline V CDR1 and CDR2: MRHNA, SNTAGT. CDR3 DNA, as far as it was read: TGTGCCAGCAGTGACTCTGAGACTATCTCTGGGAATGAG. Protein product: CASSDSETISGNE. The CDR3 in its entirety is CASSDSETISGNEQFF.